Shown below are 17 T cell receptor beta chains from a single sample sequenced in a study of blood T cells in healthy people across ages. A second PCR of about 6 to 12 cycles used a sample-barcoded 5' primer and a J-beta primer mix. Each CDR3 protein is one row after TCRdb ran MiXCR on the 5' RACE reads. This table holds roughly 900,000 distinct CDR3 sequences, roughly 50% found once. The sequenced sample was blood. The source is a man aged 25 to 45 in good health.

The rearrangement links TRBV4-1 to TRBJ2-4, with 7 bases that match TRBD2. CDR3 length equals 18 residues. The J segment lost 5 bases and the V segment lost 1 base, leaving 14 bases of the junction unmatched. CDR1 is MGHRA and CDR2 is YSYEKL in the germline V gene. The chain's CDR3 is CASSQGAARGFRENIQYF. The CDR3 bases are TGCGCCAGCAGCCAAGGTGCGGCGCGGGGGTTTAGAGAAAACATTCAGTACTTC.

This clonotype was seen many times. The DNA for the CDR3 is TGTGCCAGCAGCCTTGGCCTAGCGGACCGAACAGATACGCAGTATTTT. Amino acid sequence: CASSLGLADRTDTQYF. The gene calls are TRBV4-2 and TRBJ2-3, with TRBD2 identical over 7 bases. Germline CDR1 is LGHNA and CDR2 is YNFKEQ. This CDR3 spans 16 amino acids. With 4 bases clipped from V and 3 bases from J, the junction kept 10 bases outside the gene matches.

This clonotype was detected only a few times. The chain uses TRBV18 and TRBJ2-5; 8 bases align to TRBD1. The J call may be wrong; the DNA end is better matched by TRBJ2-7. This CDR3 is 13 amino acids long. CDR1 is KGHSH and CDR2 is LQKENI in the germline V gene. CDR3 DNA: TGTGCCAGCTCACTGATGGACAGGGACGAGCAGTACTTC. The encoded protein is CASSLMDRDEQYF.

As DNA, the CDR3 is TGTGCCAGCAGAGAGGCACAACGGCCCCAGCATTTT. Translation gives CASREAQRPQHF. This chain joins TRBV28 and TRBJ1-5; D remains ambiguous. This CDR3 region has 12 residues. Trimming removed 6 bases at V and 9 bases at J, with 12 bases between. Germline values: CDR1 MDHEN, CDR2 SYDVKM.

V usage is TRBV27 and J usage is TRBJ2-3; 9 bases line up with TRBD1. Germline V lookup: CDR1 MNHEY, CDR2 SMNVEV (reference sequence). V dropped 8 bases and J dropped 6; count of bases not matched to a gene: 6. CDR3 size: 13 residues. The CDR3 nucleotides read TGTGCCAGCCAGGGGGACAGGGCTGATACGCAGTATTTT. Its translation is CASQGDRADTQYF.

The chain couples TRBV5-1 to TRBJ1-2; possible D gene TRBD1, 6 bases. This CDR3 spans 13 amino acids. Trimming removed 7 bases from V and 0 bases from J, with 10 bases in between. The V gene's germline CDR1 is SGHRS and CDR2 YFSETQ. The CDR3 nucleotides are TGCGCCAGCGCAGGGGAAGCTAACTATGGCTACACCTTC. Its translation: CASAGEANYGYTF. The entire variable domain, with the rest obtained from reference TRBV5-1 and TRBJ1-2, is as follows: KAGVTQTPRYLIKTRGQQVTLSCSPISGHRSVSWYQQTPGQGLQFLFEYFSETQRNKGNFPGRFSGRQFSNSRSEMNVSTLELGDSALYLCASAGEANYGYTFGSGTRLTVV.

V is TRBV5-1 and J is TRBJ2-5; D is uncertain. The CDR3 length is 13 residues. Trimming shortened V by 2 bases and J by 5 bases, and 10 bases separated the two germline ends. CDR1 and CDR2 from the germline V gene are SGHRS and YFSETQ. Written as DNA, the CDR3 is TGCGCCAGCAGCTTTGGGGTCGATGAGACCCAGTACTTC. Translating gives CASSFGVDETQYF.

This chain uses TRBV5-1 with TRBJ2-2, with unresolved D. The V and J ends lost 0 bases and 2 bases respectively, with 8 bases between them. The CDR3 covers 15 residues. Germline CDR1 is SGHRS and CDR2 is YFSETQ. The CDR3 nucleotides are TGCGCCAGCAGCTTGGCGGCAGGAAACACCGGGGAGCTGTTTTTT. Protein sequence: CASSLAAGNTGELFF. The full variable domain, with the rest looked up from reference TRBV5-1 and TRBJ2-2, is KAGVTQTPRYLIKTRGQQVTLSCSPISGHRSVSWYQQTPGQGLQFLFEYFSETQRNKGNFPGRFSGRQFSNSRSEMNVSTLELGDSALYLCASSLAAGNTGELFFGEGSRLTVL.

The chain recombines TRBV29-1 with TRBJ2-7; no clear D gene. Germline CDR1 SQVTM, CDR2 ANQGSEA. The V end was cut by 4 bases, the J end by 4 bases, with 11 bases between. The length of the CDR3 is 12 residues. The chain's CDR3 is CSVVPNTYEQYF. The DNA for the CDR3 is TGCAGCGTTGTCCCCAACACTTACGAGCAGTACTTC.

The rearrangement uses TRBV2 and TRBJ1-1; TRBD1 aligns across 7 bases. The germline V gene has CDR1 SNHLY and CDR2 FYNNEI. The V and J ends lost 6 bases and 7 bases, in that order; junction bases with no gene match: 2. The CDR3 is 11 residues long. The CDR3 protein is CASRDRVEAFF. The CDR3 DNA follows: TGTGCCAGCAGAGACAGGGTTGAAGCTTTCTTT.

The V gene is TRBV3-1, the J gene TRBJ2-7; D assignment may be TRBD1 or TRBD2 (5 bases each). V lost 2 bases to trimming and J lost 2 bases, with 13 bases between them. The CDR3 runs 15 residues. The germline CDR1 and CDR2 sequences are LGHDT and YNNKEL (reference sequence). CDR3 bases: TGTGCCAGCAGCCAACCCGGGACGGCCACCTACGAGCAGTACTTC. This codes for CASSQPGTATYEQYF.

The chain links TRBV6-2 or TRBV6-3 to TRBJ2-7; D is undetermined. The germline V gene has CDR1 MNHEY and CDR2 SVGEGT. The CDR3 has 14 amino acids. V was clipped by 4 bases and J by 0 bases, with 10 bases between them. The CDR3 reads CASSWAALSYEQYF. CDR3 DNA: TGTGCCAGCAGTTGGGCAGCGCTCTCCTACGAGCAGTACTTC.

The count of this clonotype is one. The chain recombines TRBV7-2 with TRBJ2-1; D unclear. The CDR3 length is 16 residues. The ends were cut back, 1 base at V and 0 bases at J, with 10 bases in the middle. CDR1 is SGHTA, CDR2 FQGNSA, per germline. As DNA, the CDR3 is TGTGCCAGCAGCTTAGGAGCTAGTAGCTCCTACAATGAGCAGTTCTTC. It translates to CASSLGASSSYNEQFF. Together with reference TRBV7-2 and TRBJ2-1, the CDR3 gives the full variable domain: GAGVSQSPSNKVTEKGKDVELRCDPISGHTALYWYRQSLGQGLEFLIYFQGNSAPDKSGLPSDRFSAERTGGSVSTLTIQRTQQEDSAVYLCASSLGASSSYNEQFFGPGTRLTVL.

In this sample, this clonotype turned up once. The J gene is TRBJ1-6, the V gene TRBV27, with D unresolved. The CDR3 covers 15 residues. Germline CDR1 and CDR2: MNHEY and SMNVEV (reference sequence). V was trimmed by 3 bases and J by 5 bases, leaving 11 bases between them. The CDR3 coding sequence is TGTGCCAGCAGTTTTGCGGGGATCGATAATTCACCCCTCCACTTT. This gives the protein CASSFAGIDNSPLHF.

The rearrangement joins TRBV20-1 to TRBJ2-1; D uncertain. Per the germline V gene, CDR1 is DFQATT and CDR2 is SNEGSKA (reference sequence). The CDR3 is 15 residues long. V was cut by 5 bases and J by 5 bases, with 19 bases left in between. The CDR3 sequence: CSAVKFRQSNNEQFF. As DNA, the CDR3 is TGCAGTGCTGTAAAGTTTAGACAATCAAACAATGAGCAGTTCTTC.

This CDR3 is CASSEGLAGGLYEQYF. DNA for the CDR3: TGTGCCAGCAGCGAGGGACTAGCGGGGGGGCTTTACGAGCAGTACTTC. The V call is TRBV2, the J call TRBJ2-7; 16 bases match TRBD2. CDR3 length: 16 amino acids. The J segment lost 4 bases and the V segment lost 6 bases, leaving 6 bases of the junction unmatched. In germline, CDR1 is SNHLY, CDR2 FYNNEI. Using reference TRBV2 and TRBJ2-7 for the parts outside the CDR3, the full variable domain is EPEVTQTPSHQVTQMGQEVILRCVPISNHLYFYWYRQILGQKVEFLVSFYNNEISEKSEIFDDQFSVERPDGSNFTLKIRSTKLEDSAMYFCASSEGLAGGLYEQYFGPGTRLTVT.

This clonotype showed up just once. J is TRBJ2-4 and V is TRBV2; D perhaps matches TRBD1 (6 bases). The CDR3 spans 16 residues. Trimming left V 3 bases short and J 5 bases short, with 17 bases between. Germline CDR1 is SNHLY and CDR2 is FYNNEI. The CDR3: CASSEENNRAQNIQYF. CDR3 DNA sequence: TGTGCCAGCAGTGAGGAGAATAACAGGGCCCAAAACATTCAGTACTTC.